The clone carrying this TCR beta chain was detected once. Source study methods: Amplification of reference gene primers was used by the study to estimate nucleated cell counts. The assay was immunoSEQ multiplex PCR, and TCRdb's table has in-frame clones only and misses some. V and J calls and clone size are copied from that table; D and trimming were computed from the DNA. The data show about 120,000 clones, with 81% seen just once and more than 9% held by the top ten. This record belongs to a study of blood T cell repertoires in COVID-19. On the study more broadly: The United States, Italy and Spain supplied acute and convalescent COVID-19 samples. The cDNA or gDNA used as material had been derived from T cells, B-cell-depleted T cells, or PBMCs.

The sequencing input was peripheral blood. The TCR comes from a human donor in a cohort sampled during active COVID-19.

CDR3 sequence (DNA): TGTGCCAGCAGCCCTCAACGGGACAGATTCTACGAGCAGTACTTC. This gives the protein CASSPQRDRFYEQYF. The chain recombines TRBV7-2 with TRBJ2-7, with 7 bases aligning to TRBD1. CDR1 is SGHTA, CDR2 FQGNSA, per germline. J gave up 3 bases and V 5 bases, and 10 bases lay outside the gene matches. CDR3 size: 15 residues.